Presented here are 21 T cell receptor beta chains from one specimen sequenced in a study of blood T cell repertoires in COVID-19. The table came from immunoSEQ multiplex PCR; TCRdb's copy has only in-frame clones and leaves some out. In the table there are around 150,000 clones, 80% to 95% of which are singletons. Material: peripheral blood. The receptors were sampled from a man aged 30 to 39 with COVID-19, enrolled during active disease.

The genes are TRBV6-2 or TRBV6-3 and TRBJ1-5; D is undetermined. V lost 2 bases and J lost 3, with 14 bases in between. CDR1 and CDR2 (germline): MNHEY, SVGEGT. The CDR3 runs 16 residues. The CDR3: CASSYLGLLPNQPQHF. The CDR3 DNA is TGTGCCAGCAGTTACCTTGGGCTCCTCCCCAATCAGCCCCAGCATTTT.

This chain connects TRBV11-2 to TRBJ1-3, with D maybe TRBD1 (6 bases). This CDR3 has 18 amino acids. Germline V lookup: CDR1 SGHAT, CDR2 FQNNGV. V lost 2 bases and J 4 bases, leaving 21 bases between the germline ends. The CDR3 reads CASSLRGGASLEGNTIYF. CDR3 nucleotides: TGTGCCAGCAGCTTACGAGGGGGAGCGTCGCTGGAGGGAAACACCATATATTTT.

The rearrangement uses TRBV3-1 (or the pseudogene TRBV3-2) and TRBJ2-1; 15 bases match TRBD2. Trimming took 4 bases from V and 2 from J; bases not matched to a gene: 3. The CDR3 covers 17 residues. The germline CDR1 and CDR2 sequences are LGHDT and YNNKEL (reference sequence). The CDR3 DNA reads TGTGCCAGCAGCCGGACTAGCGGGAGGGCCACCTACAATGAGCAGTTCTTC. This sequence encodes CASSRTSGRATYNEQFF.

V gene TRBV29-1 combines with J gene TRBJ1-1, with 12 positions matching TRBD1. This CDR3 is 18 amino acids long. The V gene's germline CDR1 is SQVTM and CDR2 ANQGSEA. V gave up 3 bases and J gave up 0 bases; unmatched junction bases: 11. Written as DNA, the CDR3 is TGCAGCGTTGATTTAGGGGACAGGGGGCGGGGGATGAACACTGAAGCTTTCTTT. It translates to CSVDLGDRGRGMNTEAFF.

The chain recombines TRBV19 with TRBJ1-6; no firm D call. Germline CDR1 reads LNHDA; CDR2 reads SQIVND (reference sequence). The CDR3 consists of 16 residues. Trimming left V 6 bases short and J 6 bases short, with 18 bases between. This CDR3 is CASRTQGSWANSPLHF. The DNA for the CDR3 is TGTGCCAGTAGGACCCAAGGGAGTTGGGCTAATTCACCCCTCCACTTT.

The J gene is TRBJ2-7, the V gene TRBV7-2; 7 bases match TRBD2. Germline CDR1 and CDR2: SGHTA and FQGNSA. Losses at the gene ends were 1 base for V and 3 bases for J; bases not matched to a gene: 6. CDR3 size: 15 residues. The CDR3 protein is CASSLGGGPIYEQYF. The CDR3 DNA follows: TGTGCCAGCAGCTTAGGGGGGGGTCCTATCTACGAGCAGTACTTC.

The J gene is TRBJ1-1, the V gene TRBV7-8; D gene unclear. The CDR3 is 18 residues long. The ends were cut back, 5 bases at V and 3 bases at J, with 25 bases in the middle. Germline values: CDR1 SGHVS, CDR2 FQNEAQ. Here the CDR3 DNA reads TGTGCCAGCAGCCAAAAACCCCCCTCGAAGCCACGGGACACTGAAGCTTTCTTT. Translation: CASSQKPPSKPRDTEAFF.

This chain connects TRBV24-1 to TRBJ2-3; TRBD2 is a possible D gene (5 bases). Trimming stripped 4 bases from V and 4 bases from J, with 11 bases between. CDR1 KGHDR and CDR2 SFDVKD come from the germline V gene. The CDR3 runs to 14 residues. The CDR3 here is CATSDRRPPDTQYF. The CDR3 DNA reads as TGTGCCACCAGTGACCGGAGGCCCCCAGATACGCAGTATTTT.

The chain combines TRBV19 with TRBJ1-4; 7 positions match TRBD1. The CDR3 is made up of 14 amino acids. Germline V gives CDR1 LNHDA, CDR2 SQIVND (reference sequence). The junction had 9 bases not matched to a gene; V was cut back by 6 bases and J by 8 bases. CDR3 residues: CASSRQGVSEKLFF. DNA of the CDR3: TGTGCCAGTAGCAGACAGGGAGTGAGCGAAAAACTGTTTTTT.

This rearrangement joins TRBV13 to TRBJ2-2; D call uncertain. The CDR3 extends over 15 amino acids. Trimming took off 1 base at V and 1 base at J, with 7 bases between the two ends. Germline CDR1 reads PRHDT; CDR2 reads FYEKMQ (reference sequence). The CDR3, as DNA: TGTGCCAGCAGCTTAGACAGTCTGAACACCGGGGAGCTGTTTTTT. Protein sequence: CASSLDSLNTGELFF.

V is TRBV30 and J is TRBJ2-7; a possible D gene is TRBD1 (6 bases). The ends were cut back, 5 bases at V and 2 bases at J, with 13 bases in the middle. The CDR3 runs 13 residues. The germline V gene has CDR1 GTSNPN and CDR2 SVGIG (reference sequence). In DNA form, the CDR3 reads TGTGCCTGGGAGCAGGGGTTAGCCTACGAGCAGTACTTC. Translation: CAWEQGLAYEQYF. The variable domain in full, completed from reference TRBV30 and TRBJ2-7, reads SQTIHQWPATLVQPVGSPLSLECTVEGTSNPNLYWYRQAAGRGLQLLFYSVGIGQISSEVPQNLSASRPQDRQFILSSKKLLLSDSGFYLCAWEQGLAYEQYFGPGTRLTVT.

CDR3 region: CASSLRQVNSPLHF. The CDR3 coding sequence is TGTGCCAGCAGCTTACGACAGGTTAATTCACCCCTCCACTTT. The chain links TRBV11-1 to TRBJ1-6, with D maybe TRBD1 (6 bases). This CDR3 is 14 amino acids long. V lost 2 bases and J 6 bases, leaving 8 bases between the germline ends. Looked up from germline, CDR1 is SGHAT and CDR2 is FQDESV (reference sequence).

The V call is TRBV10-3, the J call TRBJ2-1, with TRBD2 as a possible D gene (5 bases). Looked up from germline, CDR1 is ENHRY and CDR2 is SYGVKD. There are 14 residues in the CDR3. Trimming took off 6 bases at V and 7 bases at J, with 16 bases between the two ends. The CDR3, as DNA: TGTGCCATCAGGTCGGGTAGCGCCGGAAATGAGCAGTTCTTC. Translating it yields CAIRSGSAGNEQFF.

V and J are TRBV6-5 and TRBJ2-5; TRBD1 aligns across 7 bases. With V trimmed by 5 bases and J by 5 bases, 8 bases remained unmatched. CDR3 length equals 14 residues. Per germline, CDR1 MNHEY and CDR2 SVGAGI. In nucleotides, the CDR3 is TGTGCCAGCAGTCCGGGACAGATGGTGGAGACCCAGTACTTC. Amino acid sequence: CASSPGQMVETQYF.

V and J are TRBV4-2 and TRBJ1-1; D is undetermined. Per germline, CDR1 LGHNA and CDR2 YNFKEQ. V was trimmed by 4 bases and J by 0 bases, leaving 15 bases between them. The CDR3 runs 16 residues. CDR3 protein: CASSLSTRGLNTEAFF. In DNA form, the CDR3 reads TGTGCCAGCAGCCTCTCAACGCGGGGTTTGAACACTGAAGCTTTCTTT.

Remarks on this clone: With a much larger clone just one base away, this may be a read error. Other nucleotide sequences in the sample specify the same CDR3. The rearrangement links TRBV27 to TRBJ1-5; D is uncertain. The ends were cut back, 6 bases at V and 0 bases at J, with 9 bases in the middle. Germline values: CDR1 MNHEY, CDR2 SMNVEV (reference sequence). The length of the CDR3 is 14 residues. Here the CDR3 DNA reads TGTGCCAGCAGCGAACGGTATAGCAATCAGCCCCAGCATTTT. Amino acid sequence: CASSERYSNQPQHF.

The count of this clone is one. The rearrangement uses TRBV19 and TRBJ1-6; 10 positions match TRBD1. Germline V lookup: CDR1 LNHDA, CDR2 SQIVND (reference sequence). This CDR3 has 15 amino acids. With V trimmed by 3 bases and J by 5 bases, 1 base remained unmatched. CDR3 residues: CASSIGQGDNSPLHF. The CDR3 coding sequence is TGTGCCAGTAGTATTGGACAGGGGGATAATTCACCCCTCCACTTT.

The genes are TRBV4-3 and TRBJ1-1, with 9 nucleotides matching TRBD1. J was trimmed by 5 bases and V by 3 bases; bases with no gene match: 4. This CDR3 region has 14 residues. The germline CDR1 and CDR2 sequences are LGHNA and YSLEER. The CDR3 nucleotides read TGCGCCAGCAGCCAGTCAGGACAGGGGACTGAAGCTTTCTTT. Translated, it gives CASSQSGQGTEAFF.

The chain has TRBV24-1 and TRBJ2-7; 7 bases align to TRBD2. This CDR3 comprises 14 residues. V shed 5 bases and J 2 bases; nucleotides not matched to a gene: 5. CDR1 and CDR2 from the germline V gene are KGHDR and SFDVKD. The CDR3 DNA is TGTGCCACCAGTGTCGGCGGGAGAACCTACGAGCAGTACTTC. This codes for CATSVGGRTYEQYF.

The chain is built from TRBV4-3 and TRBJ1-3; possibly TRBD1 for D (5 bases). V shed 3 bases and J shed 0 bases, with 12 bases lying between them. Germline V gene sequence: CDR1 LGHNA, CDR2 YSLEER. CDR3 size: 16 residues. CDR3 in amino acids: CASSHFRDSSGNTIYF. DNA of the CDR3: TGCGCCAGCAGCCACTTCAGGGATTCCTCTGGAAACACCATATATTTT.

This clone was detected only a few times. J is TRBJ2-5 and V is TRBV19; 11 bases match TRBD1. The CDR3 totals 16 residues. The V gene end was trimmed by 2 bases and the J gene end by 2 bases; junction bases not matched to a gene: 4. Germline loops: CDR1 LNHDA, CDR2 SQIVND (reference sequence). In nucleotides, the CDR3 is TGTGCCAGTAGTATAAGCGGACAGGGGGCGCAAGAGACCCAGTACTTC. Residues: CASSISGQGAQETQYF.